The 22 T cell receptor beta chains presented below share a single source sample, sequenced in a study of regulatory T cells in long-lasting Graves disease. Specified time point: newly diagnosed GD, antithyroid drugs for less than 3 months. PBMC-derived RNA was used for the TCR library. Both iRepertoire HTBI primers and Arm-PCR of CDR3 regions were used to build the TCR beta libraries. TCRdb re-called the multiplex PCR reads with MiXCR, one entry per CDR3 protein. Of about 350,000 distinct CDR3 sequences in the sample, around 15% were seen once. These data were also filed under a second study, of T cells in Graves' hyperthyroidism and ophthalmopathy.

The sequenced sample was peripheral blood mononuclear cells (PBMCs), obtained at new diagnosis, from a patient treated with antithyroid drugs. Every receptor here comes from a man aged 35-49 years with Graves disease.

This clonotype occurred many times. The V call is TRBV3-1, the J call TRBJ1-1, with TRBD1 as a possible D gene (6 bases). V was clipped by 1 base and J by 8 bases, with 8 bases between them. The CDR3 consists of 12 residues. The germline V gene encodes CDR1 LGHDT and CDR2 YNNKEL (reference sequence). For the CDR3, the DNA is TGTGCCAGCAGCCAAGGACAGGCAGAAGCTTTCTTT. This gives the protein CASSQGQAEAFF.

This clonotype was counted ten times or more. The V call is TRBV6-1, the J call TRBJ1-1; maybe TRBD1 (6 bases). The germline V gene encodes CDR1 MNHNS and CDR2 SASEGT. The CDR3 spans 15 residues. V dropped 5 bases and J dropped 3 bases, with 16 bases sitting between them. In nucleotides, the CDR3 is TGTGCCAGCAGTCCCAATTGGGGGGCGGACACTGAAGCTTTCTTT. Encoded protein: CASSPNWGADTEAFF.

About this clonotype: Given a far larger clone just one base away, this is likely a sequencing read error. The rearrangement joins TRBV12-3 or TRBV12-4 to TRBJ2-1; D perhaps matches TRBD1 (6 bases). Judging by the DNA end, TRBJ2-3 fits better; the J call may be wrong. The CDR3 contains 14 residues. In nucleotides, the CDR3 is TGTGCCAGCAGTTCACAGAAACAGGGTGATGCGCAGTATTTT. Residues: CASSSQKQGDAQYF.

On this clonotype itself: A read error is possible here, since a much larger clone lies one base away. V is TRBV28 and J is TRBJ1-5, with D uncertain. CDR3 size: 16 residues. Looked up from germline, CDR1 is MDHEN and CDR2 is SYDVKM. The germline V and J ends were trimmed by 3 bases and 6 bases, with 18 bases remaining between them. The CDR3 DNA follows: TGTGCCAGCAGTTTTGAGGGCAGCTTTTTCCTTCAGCCCCAGCATTTT. This gives the protein CASSFEGSFFLQPQHF.

This clonotype was detected ten times or more. The chain has TRBV3-1 and TRBJ1-6; weak D call: TRBD1 (6 bases). This CDR3 has 14 residues. Trimming removed 1 base from V and 11 bases from J, with 12 bases in between. Germline CDR1 and CDR2: LGHDT and YNNKEL (reference sequence). As DNA, the CDR3 is TGTGCCAGCAGCCAAGTCTGGGGGCAGGCACCCCTCCACTTT. Encoded protein: CASSQVWGQAPLHF.

This clonotype occurred a few times. V usage is TRBV24-1 and J usage is TRBJ2-3; no firm D call. V dropped 4 bases and J dropped 4 bases, with 11 bases sitting between them. In germline, CDR1 is KGHDR, CDR2 SFDVKD. This CDR3 contains 14 residues. The CDR3 DNA sequence: TGTGCCACCAGTGAGTTTGGATTCCCAGATACGCAGTATTTT. It yields the protein CATSEFGFPDTQYF.

This clonotype was recorded many times. The chain couples TRBV2 to TRBJ1-5; 7 bases match TRBD1. The length of the CDR3 is 16 residues. J was trimmed by 3 bases and V by 2 bases; bases with no gene match: 7. The V gene's germline CDR1 is SNHLY and CDR2 FYNNEI. The DNA for the CDR3 is TGTGCCAGCAGTGAATTTACAGGGGCCTCCAATCAGCCCCAGCATTTT. This encodes CASSEFTGASNQPQHF.

A note on this clonotype: A far larger clone differs by one base, so this is likely a read error. The chain uses TRBV18 and TRBJ2-1; 10 nucleotides match TRBD1. The CDR3 sequence is 15 residues long. The ends lost 3 bases at V and 10 bases at J; junction bases unmatched: 9. The germline V gene encodes CDR1 KGHSH and CDR2 LQKENI. CDR3 DNA sequence: TGTGCCAGCTCACCGCGACAGGGGGCGGCCTACGAGCAGTTCTTC. It is translated as CASSPRQGAAYEQFF.

V and J are TRBV28 and TRBJ2-4, with 8 bases lining up with TRBD1. Germline CDR1 reads MDHEN; CDR2 reads SYDVKM. The CDR3 runs to 19 residues. J was trimmed by 1 base and V by 2 bases; bases with no gene match: 13. The CDR3 is CASSLITGGRIRAKNIQYF. In DNA form, the CDR3 reads TGTGCCAGCAGTTTAATAACAGGGGGGCGTATCCGTGCCAAAAACATTCAGTACTTC.

This clonotype was detected many times. One end of the junction varies from germline; a read error may be responsible. The chain links TRBV4-3 to TRBJ1-6, with 7 bases aligning to TRBD1. The V gene's germline CDR1 is LGHNA and CDR2 YSLEER. The CDR3 spans 16 residues. The CDR3 protein is CASSQGWGQTNSPLHF. The CDR3 coding sequence is TGCGCCAGTAGCCAAGGTTGGGGACAGACAAATTCACCCCTCCACTTT.

The rearrangement links TRBV2 to TRBJ2-4; 7 bases line up with TRBD2. J lost 9 bases, V lost 3 bases, and 5 bases had no gene match. The CDR3 has 13 residues. Looked up from germline, CDR1 is SNHLY and CDR2 is FYNNEI. The CDR3 here is CASSEGGLGIQYF. The CDR3 coding sequence is TGTGCCAGCAGTGAGGGAGGGTTGGGCATTCAGTACTTC.

This chain connects TRBV5-4 to TRBJ2-5, with D perhaps being TRBD1 or TRBD2 (6 bases each). Germline V gives CDR1 SGHNT, CDR2 YYREEE (reference sequence). Trimming pared 4 bases from V and 5 bases from J, leaving 21 bases between. The CDR3 extends over 16 amino acids. CDR3 loop: CASSAGVKGDWETQYF. The CDR3 DNA is TGTGCCAGCAGCGCGGGTGTAAAGGGGGACTGGGAGACCCAGTACTTC.

The rearrangement links TRBV24-1 to TRBJ2-2; possibly TRBD2 for D (7 bases). This CDR3 has 15 amino acids. Trimming removed 7 bases from V and 5 bases from J, with 16 bases in between. Germline assignment: CDR1 KGHDR and CDR2 SFDVKD. The CDR3 coding sequence is TGTGCCACCAGAGAGAGCAGGGGAGGGACCGGGGAGCTGTTTTTT. The encoded protein is CATRESRGGTGELFF.

This clonotype appeared many times. This sequence joins TRBV12-3 or TRBV12-4 and TRBJ2-1, with 8 bases aligning to TRBD2. Trimming at V came to 2 bases and at J to 9 bases, leaving 9 bases not matched to a gene. The CDR3 extends over 15 amino acids. This chain's CDR3 is CASSLPLGGAGEQFF. CDR3 in DNA: TGTGCCAGCAGTTTACCCCTCGGGGGGGCCGGTGAGCAGTTCTTC.

There are many counts of this clonotype. The CDR3 bases are TGTGCTAGTGGTTTGATTGGGACAGGGGGCACTGAAGCTTTCTTT. Protein product: CASGLIGTGGTEAFF. The V gene is TRBV12-5, the J gene TRBJ1-1; 11 nucleotides line up with TRBD1. Trimming removed 2 bases from V and 4 bases from J; junction bases left unmatched: 3. This CDR3 is 15 amino acids long. Germline CDR1 and CDR2: LGHNT and FRNRAP.

This clonotype was found a few times. The chain joins TRBV20-1 to TRBJ2-6; D unclear. V gave up 2 bases and J gave up 0 bases, with 11 bases separating them. The CDR3 sequence is 16 residues long. Germline V gives CDR1 DFQATT, CDR2 SNEGSKA (reference sequence). The CDR3: CSARRQESSGANVLTF. CDR3 sequence (DNA): TGCAGTGCTAGAAGGCAGGAATCCTCTGGGGCCAACGTCCTGACTTTC.

This chain connects TRBV9 to TRBJ2-5; TRBD1 matches 9 bases. This CDR3 spans 15 amino acids. Germline loops: CDR1 SGDLS, CDR2 YYNGEE. V lost 0 bases to trimming and J lost 7 bases; unmatched junction nucleotides: 7. This CDR3 is CASSVGGTGLGTQYF. CDR3 nucleotides: TGTGCCAGCAGCGTAGGCGGGACAGGGTTAGGGACCCAGTACTTC.

The chain carries TRBV9 and TRBJ2-5, with 11 nucleotides matching TRBD1. In germline, CDR1 is SGDLS, CDR2 YYNGEE. J lost 4 bases, V lost 4 bases, and 6 bases had no gene match. The CDR3 sequence is 15 residues long. The CDR3 spells CASSYTGTGGETQYF. CDR3 nucleotide sequence: TGTGCCAGCAGCTACACCGGGACAGGGGGAGAGACCCAGTACTTC. The full variable domain, in which reference TRBV9 and TRBJ2-5 provide the parts outside the CDR3, is DSGVTQTPKHLITATGQRVTLRCSPRSGDLSVYWYQQSLDQGLQFLIQYYNGEERAKGNILERFSAQQFPDLHSELNLSSLELGDSALYFCASSYTGTGGETQYFGPGTRLLVL.

In this sample, this clonotype turned up many times. The J gene is TRBJ2-7, the V gene TRBV9; D remains ambiguous. The germline V gene has CDR1 SGDLS and CDR2 YYNGEE. Trimming took 1 base from V and 6 from J, leaving 14 bases between them. There are 14 residues in the CDR3. CDR3 sequence: CASSVLPTRAEQYF. The CDR3 nucleotides read TGTGCCAGCAGCGTACTCCCCACTCGGGCCGAGCAGTACTTC.

The table lists this clonotype with many counts. This rearrangement joins TRBV18 to TRBJ2-7; perhaps TRBD1 as D (6 bases). The germline V gene encodes CDR1 KGHSH and CDR2 LQKENI. V lost 3 bases and J 1 base, leaving 13 bases between the germline ends. The length of the CDR3 is 15 residues. The CDR3: CASSPPGQLSYEQYF. CDR3 coding DNA: TGTGCCAGCTCACCCCCAGGACAGCTATCCTACGAGCAGTACTTC.

This clonotype appeared many times. CDR3 coding DNA: TGTGCCAGCAGCTTAAATGGGGGAGGCGCAGATACGCAGTATTTT. Translated, it gives CASSLNGGGADTQYF. This rearrangement joins TRBV7-3 to TRBJ2-3; maybe TRBD2 (6 bases). Per germline, CDR1 SGHTA and CDR2 FQGTGA. This CDR3 spans 15 amino acids. V lost 1 base to trimming and J lost 4 bases, with 12 bases between them.

There are many counts of this clonotype. This chain connects TRBV5-1 to TRBJ1-4; a weak D match, TRBD1 (6 bases). CDR1 and CDR2 from the germline V gene are SGHRS and YFSETQ. V lost 4 bases and J 5 bases, leaving 12 bases between the germline ends. The CDR3 is 14 residues long. The CDR3 loop reads CASSLIGQNEKLFF. The CDR3 coding sequence is TGCGCCAGCAGCCTAATCGGACAGAATGAAAAACTGTTTTTT.